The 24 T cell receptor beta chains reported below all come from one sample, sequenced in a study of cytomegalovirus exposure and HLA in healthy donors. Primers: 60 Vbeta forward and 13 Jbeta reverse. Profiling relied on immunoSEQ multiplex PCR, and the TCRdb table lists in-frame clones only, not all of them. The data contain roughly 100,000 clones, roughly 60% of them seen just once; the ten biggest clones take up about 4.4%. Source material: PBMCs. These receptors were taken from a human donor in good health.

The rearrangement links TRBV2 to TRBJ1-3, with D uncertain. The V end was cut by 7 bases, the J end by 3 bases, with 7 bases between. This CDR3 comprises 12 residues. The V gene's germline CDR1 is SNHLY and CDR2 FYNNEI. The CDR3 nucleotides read TGTGCCAGCAAGCTGTATGGAAACACCATATATTTT. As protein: CASKLYGNTIYF.

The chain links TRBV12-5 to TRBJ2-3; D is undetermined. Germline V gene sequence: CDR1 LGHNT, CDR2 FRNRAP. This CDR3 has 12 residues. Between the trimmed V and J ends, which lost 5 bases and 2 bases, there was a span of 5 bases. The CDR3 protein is CASGLDTDTQYF. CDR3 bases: TGTGCTAGTGGTCTAGACACAGATACGCAGTATTTT.

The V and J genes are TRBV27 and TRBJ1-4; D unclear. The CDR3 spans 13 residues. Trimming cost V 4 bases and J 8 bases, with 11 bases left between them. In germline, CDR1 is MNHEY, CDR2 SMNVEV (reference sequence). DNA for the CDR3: TGTGCCAGCAGTTCCCGTCGGTCGGAAAAACTGTTTTTT. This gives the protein CASSSRRSEKLFF.

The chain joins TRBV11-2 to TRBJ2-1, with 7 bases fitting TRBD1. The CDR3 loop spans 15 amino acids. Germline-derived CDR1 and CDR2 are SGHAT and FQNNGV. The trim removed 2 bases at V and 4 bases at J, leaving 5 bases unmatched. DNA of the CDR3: TGTGCCAGCAGCTTATCCTTGGACAGGTACAATGAGCAGTTCTTC. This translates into CASSLSLDRYNEQFF.

CDR3 in DNA: TGTGCCAGCAGCTTATATACAGGGGGCACTGAAGCTTTCTTT. It codes for CASSLYTGGTEAFF. The V gene is TRBV7-2, the J gene TRBJ1-1; 8 nucleotides align to TRBD1. The CDR3 covers 14 residues. Germline CDR1 is SGHTA and CDR2 is FQGNSA. Trimming took 2 bases from V and 4 from J; bases not matched to a gene: 3.

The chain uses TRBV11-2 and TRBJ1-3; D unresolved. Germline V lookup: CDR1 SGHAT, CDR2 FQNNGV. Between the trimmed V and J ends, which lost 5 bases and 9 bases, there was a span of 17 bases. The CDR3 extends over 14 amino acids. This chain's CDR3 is CASSPLIAEGTIYF. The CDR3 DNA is TGTGCCAGCAGCCCCCTGATAGCAGAAGGCACCATATATTTT.

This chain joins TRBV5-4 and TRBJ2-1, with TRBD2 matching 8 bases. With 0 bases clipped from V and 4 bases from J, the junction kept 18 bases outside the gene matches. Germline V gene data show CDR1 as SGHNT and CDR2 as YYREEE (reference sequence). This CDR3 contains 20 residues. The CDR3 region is CASSLEAGGQSGPLYNEQFF. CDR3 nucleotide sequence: TGTGCCAGCAGCTTGGAGGCGGGAGGCCAATCCGGACCGCTATACAATGAGCAGTTCTTC.

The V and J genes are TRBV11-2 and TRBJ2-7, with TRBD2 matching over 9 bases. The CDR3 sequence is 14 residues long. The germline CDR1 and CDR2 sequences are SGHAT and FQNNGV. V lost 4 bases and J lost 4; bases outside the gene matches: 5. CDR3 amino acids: CASSWLAGNYEQYF. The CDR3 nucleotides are TGTGCCAGCAGCTGGCTAGCGGGGAATTACGAGCAGTACTTC. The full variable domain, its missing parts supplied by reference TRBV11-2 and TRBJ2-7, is EAGVAQSPRYKIIEKRQSVAFWCNPISGHATLYWYQQILGQGPKLLIQFQNNGVVDDSQLPKDRFSAERLKGVDSTLKIQPAKLEDSAVYLCASSWLAGNYEQYFGPGTRLTVT.

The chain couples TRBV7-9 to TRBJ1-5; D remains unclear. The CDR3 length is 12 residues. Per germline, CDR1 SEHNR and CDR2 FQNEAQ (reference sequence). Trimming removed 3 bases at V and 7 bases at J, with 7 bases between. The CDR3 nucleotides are TGTGCCAGCAGCTTTTACTTACAGCCCCAGCATTTT. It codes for CASSFYLQPQHF.

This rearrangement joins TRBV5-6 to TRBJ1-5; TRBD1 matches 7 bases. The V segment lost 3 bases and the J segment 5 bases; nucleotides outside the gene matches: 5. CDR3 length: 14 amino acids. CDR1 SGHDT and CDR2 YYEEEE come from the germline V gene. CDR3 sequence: CASSSTGLDQPQHF. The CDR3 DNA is TGTGCCAGCAGCTCGACAGGGCTGGATCAGCCCCAGCATTTT.

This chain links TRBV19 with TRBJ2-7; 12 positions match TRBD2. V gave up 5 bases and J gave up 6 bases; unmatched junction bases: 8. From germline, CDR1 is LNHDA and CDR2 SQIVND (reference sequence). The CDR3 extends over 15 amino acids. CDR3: CASSPLAGGPSEQYF. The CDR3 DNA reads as TGTGCCAGTAGTCCCCTAGCGGGAGGGCCCTCCGAGCAGTACTTC.

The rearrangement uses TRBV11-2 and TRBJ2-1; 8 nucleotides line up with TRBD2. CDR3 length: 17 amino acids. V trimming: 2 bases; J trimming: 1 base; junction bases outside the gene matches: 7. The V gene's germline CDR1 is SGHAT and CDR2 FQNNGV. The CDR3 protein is CASSLLPGLGSYNEQFF. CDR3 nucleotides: TGTGCCAGCAGCTTACTACCGGGACTAGGATCCTACAATGAGCAGTTCTTC.

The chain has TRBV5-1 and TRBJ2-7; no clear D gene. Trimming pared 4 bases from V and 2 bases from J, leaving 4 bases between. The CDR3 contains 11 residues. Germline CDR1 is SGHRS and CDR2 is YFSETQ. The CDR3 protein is CASSTTYEQYF. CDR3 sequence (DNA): TGCGCCAGCAGCACTACCTACGAGCAGTACTTC.

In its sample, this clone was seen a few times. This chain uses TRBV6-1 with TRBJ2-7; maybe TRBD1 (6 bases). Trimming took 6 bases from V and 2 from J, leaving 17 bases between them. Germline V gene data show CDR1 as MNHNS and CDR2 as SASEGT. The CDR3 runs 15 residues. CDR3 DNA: TGTGCCAGCAGCCCTAAGATACAGGGAACCTACGAGCAGTACTTC. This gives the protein CASSPKIQGTYEQYF.

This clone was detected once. The CDR3 is CASSLVGTGSNEKLFF. DNA of the CDR3: TGTGCCAGCAGCTTAGTGGGGACAGGCTCTAATGAAAAACTGTTTTTT. The rearrangement joins TRBV11-2 to TRBJ1-4; 8 bases line up with TRBD1. Germline V lookup: CDR1 SGHAT, CDR2 FQNNGV. The length of the CDR3 is 16 residues. Trimming at V came to 1 base and at J to 3 bases, leaving 4 bases not matched to a gene.

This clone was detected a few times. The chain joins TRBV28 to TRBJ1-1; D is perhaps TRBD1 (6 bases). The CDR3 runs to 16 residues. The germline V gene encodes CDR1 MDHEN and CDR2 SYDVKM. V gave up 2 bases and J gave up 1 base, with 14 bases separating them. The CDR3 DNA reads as TGTGCCAGCAGTTTAGGGGGGGGCGGAGGGAACACTGAAGCTTTCTTT. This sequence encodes CASSLGGGGGNTEAFF.

CDR3 DNA sequence: TGTGCCAGCAGCTTCGCCGGGACAGGTGATGAAAAACTGTTTTTT. Its translation is CASSFAGTGDEKLFF. The V gene is TRBV7-9, the J gene TRBJ1-4, with TRBD1 matching over 8 bases. CDR3 length: 15 amino acids. The V gene's germline CDR1 is SEHNR and CDR2 FQNEAQ (reference sequence). J gave up 6 bases and V 3 bases, and 6 bases lay outside the gene matches. Full variable domain (rest looked up from reference TRBV7-9 and TRBJ1-4): DTGVSQNPRHKITKRGQNVTFRCDPISEHNRLYWYRQTLGQGPEFLTYFQNEAQLEKSRLLSDRFSAERPKGSFSTLEIQRTEQGDSAMYLCASSFAGTGDEKLFFGSGTQLSVL.

CDR3 DNA sequence: TGTGCCAGCAGTGAAGCTCGGACAGGGAGGAATGAGCAGTTCTTC. It specifies CASSEARTGRNEQFF. The rearrangement uses TRBV2 and TRBJ2-1; the match to TRBD1 covers 8 bases. The germline V gene encodes CDR1 SNHLY and CDR2 FYNNEI. Trimming took 0 bases from V and 7 from J; bases not matched to a gene: 5. The CDR3 extends over 15 amino acids.

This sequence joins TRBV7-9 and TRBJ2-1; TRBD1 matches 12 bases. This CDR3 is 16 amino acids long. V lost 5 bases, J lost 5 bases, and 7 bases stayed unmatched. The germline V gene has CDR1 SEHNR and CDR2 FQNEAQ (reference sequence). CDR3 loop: CASSTRDRGRHNEQFF. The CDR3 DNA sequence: TGTGCCAGCAGCACCCGGGACAGGGGGCGACACAATGAGCAGTTCTTC.

CDR3 in amino acids: CASSEASWGEQINEQFF. Written as DNA, the CDR3 is TGTGCCAGCAGTGAAGCGTCATGGGGAGAGCAGATCAATGAGCAGTTCTTC. This chain uses TRBV2 with TRBJ2-1; a possible D gene is TRBD2 (5 bases). Trimming shortened V by 0 bases and J by 6 bases, and 18 bases separated the two germline ends. Per germline, CDR1 SNHLY and CDR2 FYNNEI. This CDR3 comprises 17 residues.

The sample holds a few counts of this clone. The CDR3 sequence: CASSGTSGSTGELFF. The CDR3 nucleotides read TGTGCCAGCAGTGGGACTAGCGGGAGCACCGGGGAGCTGTTTTTT. V is TRBV6-4 and J is TRBJ2-2, with 13 bases lining up with TRBD2. The trim removed 4 bases at V and 4 bases at J, leaving 0 bases unmatched. CDR3 length: 15 amino acids. Looked up from germline, CDR1 is MRHNA and CDR2 is SNTAGT.

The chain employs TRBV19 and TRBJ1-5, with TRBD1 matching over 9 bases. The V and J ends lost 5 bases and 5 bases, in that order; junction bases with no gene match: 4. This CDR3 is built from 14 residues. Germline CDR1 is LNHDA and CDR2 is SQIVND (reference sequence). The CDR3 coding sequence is TGTGCCAGTAGTGACGGACAGGGGCATCAGCCCCAGCATTTT. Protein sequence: CASSDGQGHQPQHF.

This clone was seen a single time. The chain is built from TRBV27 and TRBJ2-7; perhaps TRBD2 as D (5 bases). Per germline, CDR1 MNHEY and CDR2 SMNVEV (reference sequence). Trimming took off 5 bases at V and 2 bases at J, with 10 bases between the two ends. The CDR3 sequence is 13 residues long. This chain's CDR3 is CASSPGVAYEQYF. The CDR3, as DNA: TGTGCCAGCAGTCCCGGGGTTGCCTACGAGCAGTACTTC.

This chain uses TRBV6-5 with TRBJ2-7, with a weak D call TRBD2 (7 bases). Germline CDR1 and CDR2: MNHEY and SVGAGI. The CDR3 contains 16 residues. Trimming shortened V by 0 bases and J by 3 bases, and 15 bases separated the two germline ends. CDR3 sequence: CASSYSSGTPIYEQYF. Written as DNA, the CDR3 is TGTGCCAGCAGTTACTCAAGCGGGACACCCATCTACGAGCAGTACTTC.